Following are 18 T cell receptor gamma chains from one sample sequenced in a study of gamma-delta chains in newborns, infants, children. TCRdb reanalysed the reads via CATT. The table has 3,600 or so gamma-chain clones, around two thirds seen once. The sample taken for sequencing was blood. The receptors were gathered from a child who was a newborn, infant or young child, either healthy, febrile or measles-vaccinated (not recorded which).

This clone was seen just once. CDR3 amino acids: CATWDGRGKLF. CDR3 sequence (DNA): TGTGCCACCTGGGACGGTAGGGGGAAACTCTTT. J is TRGJ1 or TRGJ2 and V is TRGV3. The J gene, not given by TCRdb, was assigned here from a germline match of the nucleotide sequence. The CDR3 loop spans 11 amino acids. Germline V gives CDR1 VTNTFY, CDR2 YDVSTARD (reference sequence). V was pared by 3 bases and J by 12 bases, with 8 bases of the junction left unmatched.

There are a few counts of this clone. This chain connects TRGV9 to TRGJP. Assignment of the J gene here rests on matching the DNA to germline, because TCRdb gives none. The J segment lost 7 bases and the V segment lost 4 bases, leaving 10 bases of the junction unmatched. CDR1 GITISATS and CDR2 ISYDGTV come from the germline V gene (reference sequence). The CDR3 is 17 amino acids. The CDR3 DNA sequence: TGTGCCTTGTGGGAAGCCTTCAGTGAGTTGGGCAAAAAAATCAAGGTATTT. As protein: CALWEAFSELGKKIKVF.

The chain uses TRGV8 and TRGJ1 or TRGJ2. Here the J gene was assigned by germline matching of the DNA, as TCRdb has none. Germline lookup yields CDR1 VENAVY and CDR2 YDSYNSRV. The CDR3 runs 15 residues. The ends lost 3 bases at V and 4 bases at J; junction bases unmatched: 12. The CDR3 bases are TGTGCCACCTGGGATGTACCTTTGTCGTATTATAAGAAACTCTTT. Protein: CATWDVPLSYYKKLF.

The chain links TRGV9 to TRGJ1 or TRGJ2. The J gene, missing from TCRdb, was assigned here through DNA to germline matching. CDR3 length: 14 residues. CDR1 and CDR2 (germline): GITISATS, ISYDGTV (reference sequence). V shed 4 bases, J shed 0 bases, and the junction held 6 bases outside the gene matches. CDR3 amino acids: CALWEHSNYYKKLF. The CDR3 coding sequence is TGTGCCTTGTGGGAACATTCGAATTATTATAAGAAACTCTTT.

The rearrangement uses TRGV4 and TRGJ1 or TRGJ2. TCRdb leaves out the J gene; it was filled in here by matching the DNA to germline. V lost 0 bases to trimming and J lost 8 bases; unmatched junction nucleotides: 7. This CDR3 is 13 amino acids long. Germline V gene lookup returns CDR1 EGSTGY and CDR2 YDSYTSSV. CDR3 in DNA: TGTGCCACCTGGGATGGGATTTGTGATAAGAAACTCTTT. It codes for CATWDGICDKKLF.

This clone was detected only a few times. For the CDR3, the DNA is TGTGCCACCTGGGACGGCCACCCTTATTATAAGAAACTCTTT. Encoded protein: CATWDGHPYYKKLF. The genes are TRGV2 and TRGJ1 or TRGJ2. The J gene, not given by TCRdb, was assigned here from a germline match of the nucleotide sequence. This CDR3 spans 14 amino acids. Unmatched junction bases numbered 6, after V lost 1 base and J lost 3 bases. Germline V lookup: CDR1 EGSNGY, CDR2 YDSYNSKV.

The chain combines TRGV4 with TRGJP1. The J gene was not available in TCRdb and was assigned here by matching the DNA to germline segments. Looked up from germline, CDR1 is EGSTGY and CDR2 is YDSYTSSV. This CDR3 spans 10 amino acids. The ends lost 5 bases at V and 14 bases at J; junction bases unmatched: 5. The CDR3 spells CATWAPFKIF. The CDR3 DNA is TGTGCCACCTGGGCACCCTTCAAGATATTT.

The rearrangement uses TRGV9 and TRGJP. As TCRdb names no J gene, one was assigned here on the basis of a DNA match to germline. CDR1 and CDR2 (germline): GITISATS, ISYDGTV (reference sequence). The CDR3 sequence is 17 residues long. Losses at the gene ends were 2 bases for V and 4 bases for J; bases not matched to a gene: 5. CDR3 sequence: CALWEGKQELGKKIKVF. The CDR3 DNA sequence: TGTGCCTTGTGGGAGGGCAAACAAGAGTTGGGCAAAAAAATCAAGGTATTT.

This chain joins TRGV9 and TRGJP. TCRdb supplies no J gene; here it was assigned by aligning the nucleotide sequence to germline. V lost 2 bases and J lost 6; bases outside the gene matches: 7. The CDR3 runs to 17 residues. In germline, CDR1 is GITISATS, CDR2 ISYDGTV (reference sequence). The CDR3 loop reads CALWEGGAELGKKIKVF. The CDR3 DNA follows: TGTGCCTTGTGGGAGGGGGGAGCAGAGTTGGGCAAAAAAATCAAGGTATTT.

This clone was counted a few times. The J gene is TRGJ1 or TRGJ2, the V gene TRGV2. TCRdb does not report a J gene; here it was assigned by matching the DNA to germline references. CDR1 and CDR2 from the germline V gene are EGSNGY and YDSYNSKV. The CDR3 consists of 12 residues. Trimming at V came to 3 bases and at J to 4 bases, leaving 3 bases not matched to a gene. The CDR3 region is CATWDSYYKKLF. In DNA form, the CDR3 reads TGTGCCACCTGGGACTCCTATTATAAGAAACTCTTT.

This chain links TRGV3 with TRGJP2. TCRdb offers no J gene call, so here the DNA was matched to germline to obtain one. The CDR3 totals 14 residues. CDR1 is VTNTFY and CDR2 is YDVSTARD in the germline V gene (reference sequence). Trimming at V came to 3 bases and at J to 5 bases, leaving 6 bases not matched to a gene. The CDR3, as DNA: TGTGCCACCTGGGACGGGTTGAGTGATTGGATCAAGACGTTT. This translates into CATWDGLSDWIKTF.

This chain links TRGV9 with TRGJP. TCRdb records no J gene; here it was assigned by comparing the DNA to germline. J lost 4 bases, V lost 2 bases, and 14 bases had no gene match. Germline V gene lookup returns CDR1 GITISATS and CDR2 ISYDGTV (reference sequence). The length of the CDR3 is 20 residues. CDR3 region: CALWEAIGGHQELGKKIKVF. The CDR3 DNA sequence: TGTGCCTTGTGGGAGGCCATAGGCGGACATCAAGAGTTGGGCAAAAAAATCAAGGTATTT.

On this clone: The same CDR3 can be traced to other DNA sequences in this sample. V gene TRGV9 combines with J gene TRGJP. Here the J gene came from matching the DNA to germline, since TCRdb omits it. This CDR3 is 17 amino acids long. Unmatched junction bases numbered 5, after V lost 2 bases and J lost 4 bases. CDR1 and CDR2 (germline): GITISATS, ISYDGTV (reference sequence). CDR3 sequence reads: CALWEEIQELGKKIKVF. CDR3 nucleotides: TGTGCCTTGTGGGAGGAAATACAAGAGTTGGGCAAAAAAATCAAGGTATTT.

V and J are TRGV3 and TRGJ1 or TRGJ2. TCRdb leaves out the J gene; it was filled in here by matching the DNA to germline. CDR1 is VTNTFY and CDR2 is YDVSTARD in the germline V gene (reference sequence). J lost 4 bases, V lost 0 bases, and 6 bases had no gene match. This CDR3 comprises 14 residues. The DNA for the CDR3 is TGTGCCACCTGGGACAGGCAAGGGTATTATAAGAAACTCTTT. Encoded protein: CATWDRQGYYKKLF.

This clone was detected only once. The chain combines TRGV8 with TRGJP1. TCRdb is silent on the J gene; assignment here came from matching the DNA to germline. Germline CDR1 is VENAVY and CDR2 is YDSYNSRV. CDR3 length equals 13 residues. V gave up 4 bases and J gave up 7 bases; unmatched junction bases: 6. The CDR3 nucleotides are TGTGCCACCTGGGACGCCATTGGTTGGTTCAAGATATTT. Residues: CATWDAIGWFKIF.

V usage is TRGV8 and J usage is TRGJP1. The J gene, left out of TCRdb, was set here by checking the DNA against germline. CDR1 VENAVY and CDR2 YDSYNSRV come from the germline V gene. V was pared by 3 bases and J by 3 bases, with 7 bases of the junction left unmatched. This CDR3 is 15 amino acids long. The CDR3 bases are TGTGCCACCTGGGATCGGGGTTCCACTGGTTGGTTCAAGATATTT. It is translated as CATWDRGSTGWFKIF.

In its sample, this clone was seen a few times. This chain links TRGV8 with TRGJP2. The J gene, left out of TCRdb, was set here by checking the DNA against germline. CDR3 length equals 16 residues. Per the germline V gene, CDR1 is VENAVY and CDR2 is YDSYNSRV. J was trimmed by 4 bases and V by 3 bases; bases with no gene match: 11. The CDR3 spells CATWDRGDDSDWIKTF. CDR3 nucleotide sequence: TGTGCCACCTGGGATCGAGGCGATGATAGTGATTGGATCAAGACGTTT.

The J gene is TRGJ1 or TRGJ2, the V gene TRGV5. Because TCRdb records no J gene, it was assigned here through a match of the DNA to germline. The CDR3 is 12 amino acids. Trimming removed 3 bases from V and 10 bases from J; junction bases left unmatched: 9. CDR1 and CDR2 (germline): VINAFY, YDVSNSKD. CDR3 nucleotides: TGTGCCACCTGGGACGGGCTGTGGAAGAAACTCTTT. This sequence encodes CATWDGLWKKLF.